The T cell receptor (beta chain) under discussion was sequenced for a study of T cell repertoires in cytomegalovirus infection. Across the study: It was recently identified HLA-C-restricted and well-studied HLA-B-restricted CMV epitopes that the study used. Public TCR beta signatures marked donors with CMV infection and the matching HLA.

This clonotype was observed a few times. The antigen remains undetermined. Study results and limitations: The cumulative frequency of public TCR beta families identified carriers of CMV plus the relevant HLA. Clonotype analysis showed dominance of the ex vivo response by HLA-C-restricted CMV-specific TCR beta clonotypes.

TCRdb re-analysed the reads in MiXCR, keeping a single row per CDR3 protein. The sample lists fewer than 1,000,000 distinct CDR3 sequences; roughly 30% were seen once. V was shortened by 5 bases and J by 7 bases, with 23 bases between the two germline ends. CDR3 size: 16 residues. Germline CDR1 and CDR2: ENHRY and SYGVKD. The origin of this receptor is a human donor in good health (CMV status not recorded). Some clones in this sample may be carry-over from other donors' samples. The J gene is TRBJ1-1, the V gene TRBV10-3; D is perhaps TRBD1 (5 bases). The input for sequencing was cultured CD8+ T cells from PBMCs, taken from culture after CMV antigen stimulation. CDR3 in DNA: TGTGCCATCAGTAGTATCAGGGAGGATGGAACGAGTGAAGCTTTCTTT. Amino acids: CAISSIREDGTSEAFF.